The 7 T cell receptor beta chains reported below all come from one sample, sequenced in a study of shared clonotypes between healthy human individuals. Generated by immunoSEQ multiplex PCR, the TCRdb table keeps only in-frame clones and is missing some. The sample consists of around 2.1 million clones, 90% to 95% of them appearing once. Naive-designated CD8 cells lacked CD45RO, were positively enriched for CCR7, and omitted terminally differentiated effector memory CD45RA+ cells. The sample comprised naive CD8+ T cells from PBMCs. These receptor sequences come from a young man in good health. Some clones in this sample may be carry-over from other donors' samples.

On this clone itself: The sample holds other DNA sequences that translate to the same CDR3. V and J are TRBV7-9 and TRBJ2-5, with D possibly TRBD1 on 5 matching bases. This CDR3 is 12 amino acids long. Germline loops: CDR1 SEHNR, CDR2 FQNEAQ (reference sequence). Trimming left V 4 bases short and J 5 bases short, with 8 bases between. The CDR3: CASSSPGETQYF. As DNA, the CDR3 is TGTGCCAGCAGCTCCCCAGGGGAGACCCAGTACTTC.

The rearrangement uses TRBV18 and TRBJ2-5; D is unresolved. V lost 3 bases and J lost 5, with 19 bases in between. CDR3 length equals 16 residues. Germline V lookup: CDR1 KGHSH, CDR2 LQKENI. This CDR3 is CASSPTGTLLGETQYF. CDR3 nucleotide sequence: TGTGCCAGCTCACCCACCGGTACGCTTCTCGGGGAGACCCAGTACTTC.

This clone was seen only once. Other DNA sequences of this sample code for an identical CDR3. The chain couples TRBV28 to TRBJ2-7; TRBD1 matches 11 bases. With 5 bases clipped from V and 3 bases from J, the junction kept 3 bases outside the gene matches. Per germline, CDR1 MDHEN and CDR2 SYDVKM. CDR3 size: 14 residues. The CDR3 sequence is CASSPGTGGYEQYF. Written as DNA, the CDR3 is TGTGCCAGCAGTCCAGGGACAGGGGGCTACGAGCAGTACTTC.

The chain uses TRBV5-1 and TRBJ2-3; D perhaps matches TRBD2 (7 bases). The CDR3 length is 17 residues. Per the germline V gene, CDR1 is SGHRS and CDR2 is YFSETQ. V lost 6 bases, J lost 0 bases, and 20 bases lay in between. The CDR3 nucleotides are TGCGCCAGCACCGACGAGGGGGGGACTACTAGCACAGATACGCAGTATTTT. This encodes CASTDEGGTTSTDTQYF.

The chain links TRBV7-9 to TRBJ2-7; D not resolved. CDR1 SEHNR and CDR2 FQNEAQ come from the germline V gene (reference sequence). The V gene lost 11 bases and the J gene lost 3 bases, with 17 bases spanning the gap. This CDR3 spans 13 amino acids. CDR3 amino acids: CASGGGRGYEQYF. The CDR3 region has the DNA TGTGCCTCCGGCGGCGGCAGAGGCTACGAGCAGTACTTC.

There are a few counts of this clone. Other DNA sequences of this sample code for an identical CDR3. The CDR3 DNA follows: TGTGCCAGCAGCACAGGGGGCACTGAAGCTTTCTTT. Translation: CASSTGGTEAFF. This rearrangement joins TRBV5-4 to TRBJ1-1, with 8 bases aligning to TRBD1. After removal of 4 bases from V and 4 bases from J, the junction contained 0 bases not matched to a gene. Germline lookup yields CDR1 SGHNT and CDR2 YYREEE (reference sequence). This CDR3 has 12 amino acids.

The V and J genes are TRBV15 and TRBJ2-7, with unresolved D. Germline CDR1 LNHNV, CDR2 YYDKDF (reference sequence). V lost 5 bases and J lost 1, with 12 bases in between. The CDR3 spans 14 residues. CDR3 sequence: CATSSLRRSYEQYF. The DNA for the CDR3 is TGTGCCACCAGCTCACTAAGGCGGTCCTACGAGCAGTACTTC.